This TCR beta chain was found in a study of T cells expressing NK-cell markers. Study overall: It was from sorted CD3+CD56+NKG2C+, CD3+CD56+NKG2C- and CD3+CD56-NKG2C+ T cells that TCR beta repertoires came.

This CDR3 has 17 amino acids. Beta-chain TCR cDNA was generated via 5'RACE template switching with UMIs. From the 5' RACE reads, TCRdb lists one entry per CDR3 protein and no DNA. This listing includes 500,000 to 700,000 distinct CDR3 sequences. This receptor was taken from a man between 18 and 35 years old in good health. This chain uses TRBV12-3 or TRBV12-4 with TRBJ2-1; the D gene TCRdb calls, TRBD2, cannot be checked with no DNA. Input material: blood T cells: a sorted CD56 or NKG2C T cell subset, CD4+ or CD8+ T cells, or bulk PBMC T cells (not recorded which). The CDR3 region is CASSLASGRARYNEQFF.